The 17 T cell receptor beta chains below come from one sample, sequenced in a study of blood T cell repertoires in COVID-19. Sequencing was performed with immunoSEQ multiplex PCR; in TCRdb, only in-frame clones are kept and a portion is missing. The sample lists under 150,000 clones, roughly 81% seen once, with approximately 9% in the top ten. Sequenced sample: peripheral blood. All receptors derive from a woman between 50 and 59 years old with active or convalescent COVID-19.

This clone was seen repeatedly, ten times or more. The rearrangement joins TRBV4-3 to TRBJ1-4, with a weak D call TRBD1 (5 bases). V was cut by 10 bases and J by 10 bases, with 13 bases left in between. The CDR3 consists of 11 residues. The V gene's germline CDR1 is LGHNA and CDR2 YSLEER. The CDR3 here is CATRGEGKLFF. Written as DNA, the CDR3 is TGCGCCACCCGGGGGGAGGGAAAACTGTTTTTT.

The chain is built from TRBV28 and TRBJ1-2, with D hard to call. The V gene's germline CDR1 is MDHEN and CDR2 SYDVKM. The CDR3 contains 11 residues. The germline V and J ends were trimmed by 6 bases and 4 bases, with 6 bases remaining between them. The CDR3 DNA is TGTGCCAGCAGCCTACGCTATGGCTACACCTTC. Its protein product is CASSLRYGYTF.

DNA for the CDR3: TGTGCCAGCAGCCAAGATTCCGGGACTAGCGGTCAAGAGACCCAGTACTTC. Translation gives CASSQDSGTSGQETQYF. The chain has TRBV7-3 and TRBJ2-5; TRBD2 agrees at 11 bases. The germline V gene has CDR1 SGHTA and CDR2 FQGTGA. The CDR3 spans 17 residues. With 5 bases clipped from V and 2 bases from J, the junction kept 10 bases outside the gene matches. The full variable domain, its missing parts supplied by reference TRBV7-3 and TRBJ2-5, is GAGVSQTPSNKVTEKGKYVELRCDPISGHTALYWYRQSLGQGPEFLIYFQGTGAADDSGLPNDRFFAVRPEGSVSTLKIQRTERGDSAVYLCASSQDSGTSGQETQYFGPGTRLLVL.

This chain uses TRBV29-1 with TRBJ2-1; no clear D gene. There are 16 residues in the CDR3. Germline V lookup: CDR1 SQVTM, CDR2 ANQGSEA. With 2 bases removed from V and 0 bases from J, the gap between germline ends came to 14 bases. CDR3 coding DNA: TGCAGCGTTGAAAAACGTGAGGCAAGCTCCTACAATGAGCAGTTCTTC. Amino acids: CSVEKREASSYNEQFF.

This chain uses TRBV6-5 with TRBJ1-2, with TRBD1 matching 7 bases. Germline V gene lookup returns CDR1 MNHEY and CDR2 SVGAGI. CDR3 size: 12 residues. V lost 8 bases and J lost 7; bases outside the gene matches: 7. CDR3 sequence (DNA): TGTGCCAGCTTACAAGCAGGGGGTGGCTACACCTTC. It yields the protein CASLQAGGGYTF.

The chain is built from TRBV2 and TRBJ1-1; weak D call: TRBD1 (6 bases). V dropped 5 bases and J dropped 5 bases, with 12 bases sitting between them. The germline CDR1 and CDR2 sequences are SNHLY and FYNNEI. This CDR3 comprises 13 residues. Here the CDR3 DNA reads TGTGCCAGCAGTCAATTACAGGGTACTGAAGCTTTCTTT. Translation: CASSQLQGTEAFF.

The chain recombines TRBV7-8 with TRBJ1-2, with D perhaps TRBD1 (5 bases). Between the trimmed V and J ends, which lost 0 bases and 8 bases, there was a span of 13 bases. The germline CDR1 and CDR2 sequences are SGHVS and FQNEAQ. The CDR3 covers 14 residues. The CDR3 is CASSLAGRAPGYTF. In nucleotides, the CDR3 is TGTGCCAGCAGCTTAGCAGGCAGGGCCCCCGGCTACACCTTC.

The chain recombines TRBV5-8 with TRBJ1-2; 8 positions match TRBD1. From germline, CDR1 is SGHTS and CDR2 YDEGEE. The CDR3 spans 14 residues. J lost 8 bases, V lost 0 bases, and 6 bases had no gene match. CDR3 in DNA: TGTGCCAGCAGCTTGGGGCAGGGGGCGCGAGGCTACACCTTC. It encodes CASSLGQGARGYTF.

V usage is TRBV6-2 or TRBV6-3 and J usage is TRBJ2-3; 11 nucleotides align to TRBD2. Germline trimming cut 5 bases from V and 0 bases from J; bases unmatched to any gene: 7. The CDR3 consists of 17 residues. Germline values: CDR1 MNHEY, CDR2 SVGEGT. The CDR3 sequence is CASSTPLAGGSTDTQYF. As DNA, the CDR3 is TGTGCCAGCAGTACCCCCCTAGCGGGGGGAAGCACAGATACGCAGTATTTT.

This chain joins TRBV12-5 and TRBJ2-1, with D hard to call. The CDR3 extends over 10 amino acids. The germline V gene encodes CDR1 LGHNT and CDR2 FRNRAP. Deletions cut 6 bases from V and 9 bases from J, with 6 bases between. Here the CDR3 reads CASGLSEQFF. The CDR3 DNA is TGTGCTAGTGGCCTTAGTGAGCAGTTCTTC.

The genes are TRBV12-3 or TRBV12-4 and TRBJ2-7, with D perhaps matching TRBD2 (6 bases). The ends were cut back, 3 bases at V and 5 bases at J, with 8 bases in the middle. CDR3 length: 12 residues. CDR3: CASSFWGDEQYF. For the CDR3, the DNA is TGTGCCAGCAGTTTCTGGGGGGACGAGCAGTACTTC.

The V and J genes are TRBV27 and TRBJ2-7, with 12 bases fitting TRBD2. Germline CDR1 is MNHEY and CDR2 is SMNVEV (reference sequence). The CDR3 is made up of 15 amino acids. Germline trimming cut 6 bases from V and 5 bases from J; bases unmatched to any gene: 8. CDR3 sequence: CASSPPTSGGHEQYF. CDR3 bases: TGTGCCAGCAGCCCCCCGACTAGCGGGGGCCACGAGCAGTACTTC.

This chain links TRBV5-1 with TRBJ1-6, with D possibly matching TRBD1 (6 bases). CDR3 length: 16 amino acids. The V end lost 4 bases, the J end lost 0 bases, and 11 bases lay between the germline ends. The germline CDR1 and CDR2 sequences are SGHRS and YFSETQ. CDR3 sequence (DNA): TGCGCCAGCAGCCCAGGACAGAGCTCCTATAATTCACCCCTCCACTTT. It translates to CASSPGQSSYNSPLHF.

CDR3 in DNA: TGCAGTGCTAGTTCTGTCAGCTCTGGAAACACCATATATTTT. Residues: CSASSVSSGNTIYF. This chain uses TRBV20-1 with TRBJ1-3; unclear D gene. The CDR3 contains 14 residues. Germline values: CDR1 DFQATT, CDR2 SNEGSKA (reference sequence). The V and J ends lost 3 bases and 0 bases respectively, with 9 bases between them.

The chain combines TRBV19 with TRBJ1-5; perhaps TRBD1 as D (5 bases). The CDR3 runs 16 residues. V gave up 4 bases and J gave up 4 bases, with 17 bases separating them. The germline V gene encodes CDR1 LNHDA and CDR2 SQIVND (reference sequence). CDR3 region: CASSTHPERGNQPQHF. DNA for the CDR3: TGTGCCAGTAGTACACACCCGGAGCGGGGGAATCAGCCCCAGCATTTT.

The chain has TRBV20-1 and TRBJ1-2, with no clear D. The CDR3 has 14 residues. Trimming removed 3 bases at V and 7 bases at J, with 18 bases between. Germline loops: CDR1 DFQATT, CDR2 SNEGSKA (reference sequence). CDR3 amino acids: CSASKAGSRRGYTF. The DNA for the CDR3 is TGCAGTGCTAGTAAGGCTGGGAGTCGGCGTGGCTACACCTTC.

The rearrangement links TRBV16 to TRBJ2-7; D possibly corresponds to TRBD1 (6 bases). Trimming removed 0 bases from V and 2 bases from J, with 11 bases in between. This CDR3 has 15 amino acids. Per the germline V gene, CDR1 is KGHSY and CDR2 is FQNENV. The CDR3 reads CASSQSQGRPYEQYF. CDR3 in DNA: TGTGCCAGCAGCCAATCACAGGGAAGACCCTACGAGCAGTACTTC.